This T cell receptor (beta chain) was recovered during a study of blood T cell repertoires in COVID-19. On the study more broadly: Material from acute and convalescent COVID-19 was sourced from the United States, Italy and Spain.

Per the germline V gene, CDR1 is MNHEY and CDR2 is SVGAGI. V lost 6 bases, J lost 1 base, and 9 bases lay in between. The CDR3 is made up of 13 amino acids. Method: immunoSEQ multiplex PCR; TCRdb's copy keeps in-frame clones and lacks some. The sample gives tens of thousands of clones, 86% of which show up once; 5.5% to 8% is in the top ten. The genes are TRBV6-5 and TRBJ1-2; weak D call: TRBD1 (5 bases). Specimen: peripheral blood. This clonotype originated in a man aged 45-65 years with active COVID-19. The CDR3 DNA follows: TGTGCCAGCAGCTTGGGGGGTAACTATGGCTACACCTTC. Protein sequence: CASSLGGNYGYTF.